A single sample is the source of the 16 T cell receptor beta chains below, sequenced in a study of T cell changes during pregnancy in multiple sclerosis. The repertoire was sequenced with immunoSEQ multiplex PCR; TCRdb's copy has only in-frame clones and lacks some. The repertoire consists of more than 55,000 clones, with 91% occurring once and the leading ten covering 1% to 1.5%. The sequenced sample was peripheral blood, obtained after pregnancy. Every receptor here comes from a female donor in good health, enrolled as a control in a pregnancy study.

This rearrangement joins TRBV11-2 to TRBJ1-5; 8 bases line up with TRBD1. This CDR3 region has 17 residues. V shed 5 bases and J 1 base; nucleotides not matched to a gene: 10. From germline, CDR1 is SGHAT and CDR2 FQNNGV. The CDR3 region is CASSTSGQEGSNQPQHF. The CDR3 DNA reads TGTGCCAGCAGCACGTCGGGACAGGAAGGAAGCAATCAGCCCCAGCATTTT.

The V and J genes are TRBV27 and TRBJ2-2; unclear D gene. Looked up from germline, CDR1 is MNHEY and CDR2 is SMNVEV (reference sequence). The CDR3 runs to 13 residues. V lost 2 bases to trimming and J lost 5 bases, with 6 bases between them. The CDR3 spells CASSLVGTGELFF. The CDR3 region has the DNA TGTGCCAGCAGTTTAGTCGGGACCGGGGAGCTGTTTTTT.

This chain uses TRBV12-2 with TRBJ1-2; the DNA was not used to check the table's D call, TRBD1. TRBV12-2 is described as a pseudogene. This CDR3 is 20 amino acids long. The CDR3 is CASRLASKPGQGVFIYGYTF. CDR3 DNA: TGTGCAAGTCGCTTAGCTTCCAAACCGGGACAGGGGGTATTTATCTATGGCTACACCTTC.

The chain is built from TRBV4-2 and TRBJ2-7, with D perhaps TRBD1 (6 bases). V gave up 1 base and J gave up 4 bases, with 17 bases separating them. Germline V gene lookup returns CDR1 LGHNA and CDR2 YNFKEQ. CDR3 length equals 16 residues. CDR3: CASSQARQLGGYEQYF. The CDR3 bases are TGTGCCAGCAGCCAAGCCCGACAGCTAGGGGGTTACGAGCAGTACTTC.

V and J are TRBV30 and TRBJ2-7; 11 nucleotides line up with TRBD1. Germline values: CDR1 GTSNPN, CDR2 SVGIG (reference sequence). V was pared by 4 bases and J by 4 bases, with 6 bases of the junction left unmatched. The CDR3 consists of 14 residues. The CDR3 sequence: CAWKRGQGVYEQYF. Written as DNA, the CDR3 is TGTGCCTGGAAAAGGGGACAGGGGGTTTACGAGCAGTACTTC.

The V gene is TRBV5-1, the J gene TRBJ1-1, with 8 bases lining up with TRBD1. This CDR3 spans 14 amino acids. Germline V gene data show CDR1 as SGHRS and CDR2 as YFSETQ. V dropped 0 bases and J dropped 4; count of bases not matched to a gene: 2. In DNA, the CDR3 is TGCGCCAGCAGCTTGGATGACAGGGGCACTGAAGCTTTCTTT. This encodes CASSLDDRGTEAFF.

This rearrangement joins TRBV6-6 to TRBJ1-2; perhaps TRBD1 as D (5 bases). The CDR3 extends over 12 amino acids. Between the trimmed V and J ends, which lost 5 bases and 8 bases, there was a span of 12 bases. Germline V gene sequence: CDR1 MNHNY, CDR2 SVGAGI (reference sequence). DNA of the CDR3: TGTGCCAGCAGTAAGACGGAGGGGGGCTACACCTTC. This translates into CASSKTEGGYTF.

This chain connects TRBV2 to TRBJ2-2, with 7 positions matching TRBD1. The CDR3 covers 13 residues. V was clipped by 11 bases and J by 5 bases; unmatched bases: 8. The germline V gene encodes CDR1 SNHLY and CDR2 FYNNEI. CDR3 sequence: CACAGGQTGELFF. CDR3 DNA sequence: TGTGCCTGCGCAGGGGGTCAAACCGGGGAGCTGTTTTTT.

The V and J genes are TRBV6-5 and TRBJ2-1, with TRBD1 identical over 7 bases. The CDR3 loop spans 13 amino acids. Germline assignment: CDR1 MNHEY and CDR2 SVGAGI. Unmatched junction bases numbered 4, after V lost 6 bases and J lost 5 bases. The CDR3 reads CASRRGRDNEQFF. The DNA of the CDR3 is TGTGCCAGCAGGAGGGGGCGGGACAATGAGCAGTTCTTC.

The chain combines TRBV9 with TRBJ1-2, with D tentatively TRBD1 (5 bases). The CDR3 length is 13 residues. The V gene's germline CDR1 is SGDLS and CDR2 YYNGEE. With 1 base removed from V and 7 bases from J, the gap between germline ends came to 11 bases. The CDR3 here is CASSVSGLGGYTF. In DNA form, the CDR3 reads TGTGCCAGCAGCGTATCAGGGTTAGGTGGCTACACCTTC. The full variable domain, completed using reference TRBV9 and TRBJ1-2, is DSGVTQTPKHLITATGQRVTLRCSPRSGDLSVYWYQQSLDQGLQFLIQYYNGEERAKGNILERFSAQQFPDLHSELNLSSLELGDSALYFCASSVSGLGGYTFGSGTRLTVV.

The chain couples TRBV19 to TRBJ1-3, with 8 bases matching TRBD1. This CDR3 region has 17 residues. J lost 0 bases, V lost 8 bases, and 12 bases had no gene match. From germline, CDR1 is LNHDA and CDR2 SQIVND (reference sequence). The CDR3 region has the DNA TGTGCCAGTTCCCCACATCCAGGGGGCAGCTCTGGAAACACCATATATTTT. The encoded protein is CASSPHPGGSSGNTIYF. Full variable domain (remainder filled in from reference TRBV19 and TRBJ1-3): DGGITQSPKYLFRKEGQNVTLSCEQNLNHDAMYWYRQDPGQGLRLIYYSQIVNDFQKGDIAEGYSVSREKKESFPLTVTSAQKNPTAFYLCASSPHPGGSSGNTIYFGEGSWLTVV.

CDR3 DNA: TGTGCCAGCAGCGTAGCTTCGGAGACCCAGTACTTC. It codes for CASSVASETQYF. The gene calls are TRBV9 and TRBJ2-5; the D is unclear. There are 12 residues in the CDR3. CDR1 and CDR2 (germline): SGDLS, YYNGEE. Between the trimmed V and J ends, which lost 0 bases and 5 bases, there was a span of 5 bases.

The V gene is TRBV30, the J gene TRBJ2-2, with 10 bases matching TRBD1. Germline loops: CDR1 GTSNPN, CDR2 SVGIG (reference sequence). The CDR3 loop spans 15 amino acids. Unmatched junction bases numbered 11, after V lost 8 bases and J lost 5 bases. CDR3: CARGEGQGPTGELFF. Written as DNA, the CDR3 is TGTGCCAGGGGGGAGGGACAGGGGCCGACCGGGGAGCTGTTTTTT.

The chain couples TRBV19 to TRBJ2-7; possible D gene TRBD1, 5 bases. V lost 1 base and J lost 2, with 9 bases in between. Germline V gene sequence: CDR1 LNHDA, CDR2 SQIVND (reference sequence). CDR3 length: 14 residues. CDR3 nucleotide sequence: TGTGCCAGTAGTATAGGGGGCCGGACCTACGAGCAGTACTTC. It encodes CASSIGGRTYEQYF.

This rearrangement joins TRBV7-9 to TRBJ2-7, with TRBD2 identical over 9 bases. Germline CDR1 is SEHNR and CDR2 is FQNEAQ (reference sequence). V shed 4 bases and J 2 bases; nucleotides not matched to a gene: 3. This CDR3 is 14 amino acids long. In nucleotides, the CDR3 is TGTGCCAGCAGCTACGGGACTAGCCCCTACGAGCAGTACTTC. Translation gives CASSYGTSPYEQYF.

V is TRBV5-1 and J is TRBJ2-5; 10 bases are shared with TRBD1. Germline V CDR1 and CDR2: SGHRS, YFSETQ. The CDR3 totals 18 residues. Unmatched junction bases numbered 13, after V lost 1 base and J lost 4 bases. The CDR3 nucleotides read TGCGCCAGCAGCTTGAATATTGGGACAGGGGTTGTCCGAGAGACCCAGTACTTC. Residues: CASSLNIGTGVVRETQYF. Full variable domain (missing parts from reference TRBV5-1 and TRBJ2-5): KAGVTQTPRYLIKTRGQQVTLSCSPISGHRSVSWYQQTPGQGLQFLFEYFSETQRNKGNFPGRFSGRQFSNSRSEMNVSTLELGDSALYLCASSLNIGTGVVRETQYFGPGTRLLVL.